This is a list of T cell receptor beta chains from one sample in a study of cytomegalovirus exposure and HLA in healthy donors. TCRdb keeps only in-frame clones here, not all; method: immunoSEQ multiplex PCR. The sample lists some 180,000 clones; 65% to 85% were seen once. The sample was PBMCs. The receptor source for this set is a girl between 10 and 17 years old in good health and CMV-seropositive. The conserved cysteine and the conserved F or W are not part of the CDR3 here. The order of the fields is J gene, clone size, V gene, CDR3 protein. The size of a clone is reported for some rows only, either as once, few or many, or as a class for expanded clones.

TRBJ2-1 | NA | TRBV2 | ASWGGHDEQF
TRBJ2-1 | few | TRBV4-2 | ASSQDWRENEQF
TRBJ1-2 | NA | TRBV30 | AWTSGGFGGYT
TRBJ1-4 | NA | TRBV29-1 | SGQQGLREKLF
TRBJ1-1 | once | TRBV6-5 | ASSYAHRGGTEAF
TRBJ1-2 | NA | TRBV5-4 | ASSSYRVTGLYYGYT
TRBJ2-3 | once | TRBV4-1 | ASSPSGQGGSTDTQY
TRBJ1-1 | NA | TRBV29-1 | SVLIDRDKTEAF
TRBJ2-1 | few | TRBV7-9 | ASSPADNEQF
TRBJ2-7 | few | TRBV6-5 | ASSYSASYSSYEQY
TRBJ1-2 | few | TRBV4-1 | ASSQVGAGKGYT
TRBJ2-3 | NA | TRBV19 | ARPGGRLDTQY
TRBJ2-5 | NA | TRBV5-1 | ASSFGGSQETQY
TRBJ2-3 | once | TRBV2 | ASRGGPSTDTQY
TRBJ2-3 | NA | TRBV15 | ATSRDRGGDTQY
TRBJ2-3 | NA | TRBV7-7 | ASSLAEEDTQY
TRBJ2-7 | NA | TRBV5-4 | ASSLAGVVHEQY
TRBJ1-2 | once | TRBV6-5 | ASSYSTGTVYGYT
TRBJ2-5 | NA | TRBV5-6 | ASSLPSGSRETQY
TRBJ2-7 | NA | TRBV30 | AGLLVNAYEQY
TRBJ2-7 | few | TRBV7-8 | ASSTRTSFSYEQY
TRBJ1-1 | NA | TRBV5-4 | ASSLEGALNTEAF
TRBJ1-2 | NA | TRBV30 | AWRGPGVYGYT
TRBJ1-2 | NA | TRBV9 | ASSEQGAGYGYT
TRBJ2-7 | NA | TRBV5-6 | ASSFGQGSHEQY
TRBJ2-7 | once | TRBV7-9 | ASSTGLAGVSYEQY
TRBJ2-5 | NA | TRBV5-4 | ASSFERETQY